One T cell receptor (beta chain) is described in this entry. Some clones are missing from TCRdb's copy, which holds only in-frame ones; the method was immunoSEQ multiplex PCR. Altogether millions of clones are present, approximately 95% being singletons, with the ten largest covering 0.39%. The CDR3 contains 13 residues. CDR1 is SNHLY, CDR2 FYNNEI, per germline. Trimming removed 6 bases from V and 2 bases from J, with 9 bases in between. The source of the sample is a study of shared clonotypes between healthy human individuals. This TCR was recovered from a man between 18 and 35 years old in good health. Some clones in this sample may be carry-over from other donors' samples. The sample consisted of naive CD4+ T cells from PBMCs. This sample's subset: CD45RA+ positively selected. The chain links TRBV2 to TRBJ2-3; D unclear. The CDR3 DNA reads TGTGCCAGCAGCGGCACCTACACAGATACGCAGTATTTT. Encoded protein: CASSGTYTDTQYF.